This T cell receptor (beta chain) is drawn from a study of blood T cell repertoires in COVID-19. The CDR3 length is 14 residues. The ends lost 4 bases at V and 6 bases at J; junction bases unmatched: 6. Germline CDR1 LGHDT, CDR2 YNNKEL (reference sequence). Generated by immunoSEQ multiplex PCR, the TCRdb table keeps only in-frame clones and is missing some. The table has some 200,000 clones, around 87% seen once. The chain couples TRBV3-1 (or the pseudogene TRBV3-2) to TRBJ2-1; 7 bases agree with TRBD1. Sequencing used PBMCs or T cells enriched from blood (not recorded which). This receptor was obtained from a man aged 25 to 45 in a cohort exposed to, infected with or recovered from COVID-19 (not recorded which). The CDR3 protein is CASSLQGSSNEQFF. In DNA form, the CDR3 reads TGTGCCAGCAGCCTACAGGGGAGTAGCAATGAGCAGTTCTTC.